Listed below are T cell receptor beta chains from one sample, sequenced in a study of OX40 agonist ivuxolimab in advanced cancers. The assay was immunoSEQ multiplex PCR, and TCRdb's table has in-frame clones only and misses some. The data show more than 45,000 clones, with around 79% seen just once and approximately 1.2% held by the top ten. The sample in question was CD4+ or CD8+ T cells sorted from blood, obtained in a trial of the OX40 agonist ivuxolimab. The receptors here all came from an adult with an advanced solid tumor such as melanoma, head and neck, liver or kidney cancer. CDR3s include the opening cysteine and the closing phenylalanine or tryptophan. Fields, in order: CDR3 length, V gene, clone size, J gene, D gene, CDR3 protein, CDR3 DNA. The D gene is left open where the match is weak. Part of the rows lack a size; the others show once, few, many or a class for expanded clones.

>14|TRBV19|.|TRBJ2-3|TRBD1
CASSGTGGFLTQYF
TGTGCCAGTAGTGGGACAGGGGGCTTCCTTACGCAGTATTTT
>17|TRBV7-9|.|TRBJ2-3|TRBD1
CASSYIPGTGSGDTQYF
TGTGCCAGCAGCTATATCCCCGGGACAGGGTCAGGAGATACGCAGTATTTT
>13|TRBV19|.|TRBJ2-3|.
CASSTVKGDTQYF
TGTGCCAGTAGTACTGTAAAAGGCGATACGCAGTATTTT
>13|TRBV10-2|.|TRBJ1-3|.
CASMAGHGDTIYF
TGCGCCAGCATGGCAGGGCATGGAGACACCATATATTTT
>16|TRBV2|.|TRBJ1-2|.
CASSLQGARNNYGYTF
TGTGCCAGCAGCTTACAGGGCGCTCGGAATAACTATGGCTACACCTTC
>13|TRBV6-5|.|TRBJ1-2|TRBD1
CASSLQGAAGYTF
TGTGCCAGCAGTCTACAGGGGGCAGCTGGCTACACCTTC
>13|TRBV18|.|TRBJ2-7|TRBD1
CASSLGQTYEQYF
TGTGCCAGCTCCCTGGGACAGACCTACGAGCAGTACTTC
>12|TRBV28|.|TRBJ2-2|.
CASSGGTGELFF
TGTGCCAGCAGCGGAGGCACCGGGGAGCTGTTTTTT
>15|TRBV4-1|.|TRBJ2-1|.
CASSQVTKVGNEQFF
TGCGCCAGCAGCCAAGTAACTAAGGTCGGCAATGAGCAGTTCTTC
>15|TRBV5-6|few|TRBJ1-2|TRBD1
CASSLEVTGDYGYTF
TGTGCCAGCAGCTTGGAAGTGACAGGGGATTATGGCTACACCTTC
>12|TRBV5-8|.|TRBJ2-5|.
CASWDMAETQYF
TGTGCCAGCTGGGATATGGCAGAGACCCAGTACTTC
>17|TRBV5-1|.|TRBJ2-1|TRBD2
CASSPGTSGSWWNEQFF
TGCGCCAGCAGCCCTGGGACTAGCGGGAGTTGGTGGAATGAGCAGTTCTTC
>14|TRBV7-9|many|TRBJ1-1|TRBD1
CASSVTGGRTEAFF
TGTGCCAGCAGCGTAACAGGGGGCAGGACTGAAGCTTTCTTT
>18|TRBV11-3|.|TRBJ2-2|TRBD2
CASSPGGLAGSNTGELFF
TGTGCCAGCAGCCCGGGGGGACTAGCGGGTTCGAACACCGGGGAGCTGTTTTTT
>11|TRBV20-1|.|TRBJ2-7|.
CSATGPDEQYF
TGCAGTGCCACAGGTCCAGACGAGCAGTACTTC
>15|TRBV6-1|.|TRBJ2-5|.
CASSPWTPGWETQYF
TGTGCCAGCAGTCCTTGGACGCCCGGATGGGAGACCCAGTACTTC
>14|TRBV28|.|TRBJ2-5|.
CASRARDYQETQYF
TGTGCCAGCAGGGCAAGGGACTACCAAGAGACCCAGTACTTC
>15|TRBV2|few|TRBJ1-5|.
CASSDGVNLNQPQHF
TGTGCCAGCAGTGACGGTGTCAACCTCAATCAGCCCCAGCATTTT
>13|TRBV11-2|few|TRBJ2-7|TRBD1
CASSRQGSYEQYF
TGTGCCAGCAGCCGACAGGGCTCCTACGAGCAGTACTTC
>13|TRBV5-4|.|TRBJ2-3|.
CASSLERRDTQYF
TGTGCCAGCAGCTTGGAGAGGAGAGATACGCAGTATTTT
>15|TRBV6-6|few|TRBJ1-2|.
CASTPQGSANYGYTF
TGTGCCAGCACCCCACAGGGTTCAGCTAACTATGGCTACACCTTC
>14|TRBV27|once|TRBJ1-3|.
CASSLTPSGNTIYF
TGTGCCAGCAGTCTCACACCCTCTGGAAACACCATATATTTT
>21|TRBV7-7|.|TRBJ2-6|TRBD1
CASSCDEGTGGDHSGANVLTF
TGTGCTAGCAGCTGCGACGAGGGGACAGGGGGCGATCACTCTGGGGCCAACGTCCTGACTTTC
>15|TRBV18|.|TRBJ2-5|TRBD1
CASSPRQGSQETQYF
TGTGCCAGCTCACCCCGACAGGGTTCGCAAGAGACCCAGTACTTC
>14|TRBV6-1|once|TRBJ2-3|.
CATQDRRGTDTQYF
TGTGCCACCCAGGACAGGAGGGGCACAGATACGCAGTATTTT
>14|TRBV6-5|few|TRBJ1-3|.
CASKYTFSGNTIYF
TGTGCCAGCAAGTATACATTCTCTGGAAACACCATATATTTT
>15|TRBV7-9|.|TRBJ2-5|TRBD1
CASSFGSRGTETQYF
TGTGCCAGCAGCTTTGGTTCCAGGGGGACGGAGACCCAGTACTTC
>16|TRBV5-4|.|TRBJ2-1|TRBD1
CASSIRTGAIVNEQFF
TGTGCCAGCAGCATCCGCACAGGGGCCATAGTGAATGAGCAGTTCTTC
>16|TRBV19|.|TRBJ2-4|.
CASSIHRTLAKNIQYF
TGTGCCAGTAGTATTCACAGGACACTAGCCAAAAACATTCAGTACTTC
>18|TRBV11-3|.|TRBJ2-1|TRBD2
CASSSGASSGSVGGEQFF
TGTGCCAGCAGCTCCGGCGCTTCTAGCGGGAGTGTAGGCGGTGAGCAGTTCTTC
>12|TRBV5-1|.|TRBJ1-2|.
CASSLQRDGYTF
TGCGCCAGCAGCTTGCAAAGGGACGGCTACACCTTC
>13|TRBV5-6|.|TRBJ1-6|.
CASSLVVGSPLHF
TGTGCCAGCAGCTTAGTGGTAGGGTCACCCCTCCACTTT
>18|TRBV11-2|many|TRBJ2-4|.
CASSLVLTSNKFRNIQYF
TGTGCCAGCAGCTTAGTCCTAACCAGCAACAAGTTCCGAAACATTCAGTACTTC
>13|TRBV19|.|TRBJ2-7|.
CASSATLNGEQYF
TGTGCCAGTAGTGCGACGTTAAATGGCGAGCAGTACTTC
>17|TRBV30|.|TRBJ2-2|TRBD1
CAWSSSDRGRYTGELFF
TGTGCCTGGAGTTCGTCCGACAGGGGCCGTTACACCGGGGAGCTGTTTTTT
>14|TRBV10-3|few|TRBJ2-2|TRBD2
CAISERTRDGELFF
TGTGCCATCAGTGAGCGGACTAGAGACGGGGAGCTGTTTTTT
>16|TRBV5-4|.|TRBJ2-1|TRBD2
CASSFPIGTIRHEQFF
TGTGCCAGCAGCTTCCCAATCGGGACTATCCGGCATGAGCAGTTCTTC
>16|TRBV4-1|.|TRBJ2-4|TRBD1
CASSQPGQGRKNIQYF
TGCGCCAGCAGCCAGCCGGGACAGGGGAGGAAAAACATTCAGTACTTC
>15|TRBV6-5|.|TRBJ2-1|TRBD2
CASSQAGVSYNEQFF
TGTGCCAGCAGCCAAGCGGGAGTTTCTTACAATGAGCAGTTCTTC
>17|TRBV11-3|.|TRBJ2-1|TRBD2
CASSLDYVGGPGNEQFF
TGTGCCAGCAGCTTAGATTATGTGGGAGGGCCGGGAAATGAGCAGTTCTTC
>16|TRBV18|.|TRBJ1-1|.
CASSPPSRGSNTEAFF
TGTGCCAGCTCACCACCATCAAGGGGGAGTAACACTGAAGCTTTCTTT
>15|TRBV30|.|TRBJ2-3|TRBD1
CAWSRQGASTDTQYF
TGTGCCTGGAGTAGACAGGGGGCTAGCACAGATACGCAGTATTTT
>19|TRBV19|few|TRBJ2-2|TRBD1
CASSIDGQSGTGGSGELFF
TGTGCCAGTAGTATAGATGGCCAGTCCGGGACAGGGGGATCCGGGGAGCTGTTTTTT
>13|TRBV28|once|TRBJ2-3|.
CASSPPRRDTQYF
TGTGCCAGCAGTCCGCCCAGGCGGGATACGCAGTATTTT
>15|TRBV19|.|TRBJ2-7|TRBD1
CASSMAGTATYEQYF
TGTGCCAGTAGTATGGCCGGGACAGCAACTTACGAGCAGTACTTC
>13|TRBV27|.|TRBJ2-3|.
CASGHHYTDTQYF
TGTGCCAGCGGCCACCATTACACAGATACGCAGTATTTT
>13|TRBV18|.|TRBJ1-5|.
CASSGDLNQPQHF
TGTGCCAGCTCTGGGGACCTCAATCAGCCCCAGCATTTT
>14|TRBV30|.|TRBJ1-1|.
CAWSVRGGQSEAFF
TGTGCCTGGAGTGTACGTGGGGGGCAGAGTGAAGCTTTCTTT
>12|TRBV7-8|once|TRBJ1-5|.
CASSLGQAPQHF
TGTGCCAGCAGCTTAGGCCAGGCCCCCCAGCATTTT
>15|TRBV19|.|TRBJ2-5|.
CASSINVGPEETQYF
TGTGCCAGTAGTATTAACGTTGGCCCCGAAGAGACCCAGTACTTC
>15|TRBV7-6|.|TRBJ1-2|TRBD1
CASSFNRDRGYGYTF
TGTGCCAGCAGCTTTAACCGGGACAGAGGCTATGGCTACACCTTC
>15|TRBV27|.|TRBJ2-7|TRBD1
CASRDMGQGSYEQYF
TGTGCCAGCAGGGATATGGGACAGGGGTCGTACGAGCAGTACTTC
>15|TRBV28|.|TRBJ2-5|.
CASSSLGVIQETQYF
TGTGCCAGCAGTTCCCTGGGGGTAATCCAAGAGACCCAGTACTTC